This TCR beta chain was observed in a study of tumor-infiltrating lymphocytes in oesophageal squamous cell carcinoma. CDR1 and CDR2 (germline): MNHNY, SVGAGI (reference sequence). Between the trimmed V and J ends, which lost 6 bases and 10 bases, there was a span of 22 bases. CDR3 length: 14 residues. One entry per CDR3 protein results from TCRdb running MiXCR on the PCR reads. This sample has over 10,000 distinct CDR3 sequences, with approximately 52% found just once. This chain joins TRBV6-6 and TRBJ2-7, with D tentatively TRBD2 (7 bases). This sequence was found in a male donor with esophageal squamous cell carcinoma. The sequencing sample was made of normal esophageal tissue next to the tumor. Here the CDR3 DNA reads TGTGCCAGCAGCCCCCGGGGGGCTATCCGAACCCAGTACTTC. Its protein is CASSPRGAIRTQYF.